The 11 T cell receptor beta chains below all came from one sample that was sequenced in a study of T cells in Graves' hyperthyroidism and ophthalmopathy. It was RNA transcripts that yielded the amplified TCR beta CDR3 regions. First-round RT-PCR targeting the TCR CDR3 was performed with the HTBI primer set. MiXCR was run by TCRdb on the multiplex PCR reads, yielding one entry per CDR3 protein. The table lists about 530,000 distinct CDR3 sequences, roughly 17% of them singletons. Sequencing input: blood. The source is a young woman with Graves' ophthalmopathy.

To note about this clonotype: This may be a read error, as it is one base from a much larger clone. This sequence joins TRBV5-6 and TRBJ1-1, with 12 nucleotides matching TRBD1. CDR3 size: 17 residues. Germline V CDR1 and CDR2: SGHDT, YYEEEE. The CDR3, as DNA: TGTGCCATCAGCCGATGGAGGGACAGGGGGCGTCTAACTGAAGCTTTCTTT. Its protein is CAISRWRDRGRLTEAFF.

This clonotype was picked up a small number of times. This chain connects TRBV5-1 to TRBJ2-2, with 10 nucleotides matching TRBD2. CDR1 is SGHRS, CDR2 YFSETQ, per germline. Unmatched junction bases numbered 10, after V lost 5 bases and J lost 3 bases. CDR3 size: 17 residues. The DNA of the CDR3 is TGCGCCAGCAGAATTGAGCGGGGGGGCCGGGACACCGGGGAGCTGTTTTTT. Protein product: CASRIERGGRDTGELFF.

The CDR3 is CASSLGDNEKLFF. CDR3 nucleotide sequence: TGCGCCAGCAGCTTGGGAGACAATGAAAAACTGTTTTTT. The genes are TRBV5-1 and TRBJ1-4; D unclear. V lost 0 bases, J lost 5 bases, and 5 bases lay in between. The CDR3 spans 13 residues. CDR1 and CDR2 (germline): SGHRS, YFSETQ.

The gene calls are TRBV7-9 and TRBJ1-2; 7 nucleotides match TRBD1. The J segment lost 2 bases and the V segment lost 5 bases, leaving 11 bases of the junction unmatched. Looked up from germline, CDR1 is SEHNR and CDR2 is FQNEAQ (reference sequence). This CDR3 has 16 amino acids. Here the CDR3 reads CASSQDGGQPNYGYTF. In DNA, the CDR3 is TGTGCCAGCAGCCAAGATGGGGGACAGCCGAACTATGGCTACACCTTC. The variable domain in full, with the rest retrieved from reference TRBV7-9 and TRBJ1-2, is DTGVSQNPRHKITKRGQNVTFRCDPISEHNRLYWYRQTLGQGPEFLTYFQNEAQLEKSRLLSDRFSAERPKGSFSTLEIQRTEQGDSAMYLCASSQDGGQPNYGYTFGSGTRLTVV.

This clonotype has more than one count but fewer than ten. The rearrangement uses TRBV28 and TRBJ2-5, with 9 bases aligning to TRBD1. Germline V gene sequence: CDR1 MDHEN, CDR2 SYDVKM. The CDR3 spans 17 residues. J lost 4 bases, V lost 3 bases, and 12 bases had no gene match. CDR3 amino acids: CASSFQGRQGEVETQYF. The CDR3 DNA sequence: TGTGCCAGCAGTTTTCAGGGGAGACAGGGGGAGGTAGAGACCCAGTACTTC.

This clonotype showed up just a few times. The CDR3 sequence is CAWSVGGGREAFF. For the CDR3, the DNA is TGTGCCTGGAGTGTTGGGGGGGGGCGCGAAGCTTTCTTT. V and J are TRBV30 and TRBJ1-1, with D possibly being TRBD1 (6 bases). The germline gives CDR1 GTSNPN, CDR2 SVGIG (reference sequence). There are 13 residues in the CDR3. V dropped 0 bases and J dropped 8 bases, with 13 bases sitting between them.

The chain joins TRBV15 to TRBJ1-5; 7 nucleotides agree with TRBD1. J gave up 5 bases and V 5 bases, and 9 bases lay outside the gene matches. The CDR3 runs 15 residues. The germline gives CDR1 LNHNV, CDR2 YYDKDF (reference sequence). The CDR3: CATSGDRVLDQPQHF. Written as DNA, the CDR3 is TGTGCCACCAGCGGTGACAGGGTTTTGGATCAGCCCCAGCATTTT.

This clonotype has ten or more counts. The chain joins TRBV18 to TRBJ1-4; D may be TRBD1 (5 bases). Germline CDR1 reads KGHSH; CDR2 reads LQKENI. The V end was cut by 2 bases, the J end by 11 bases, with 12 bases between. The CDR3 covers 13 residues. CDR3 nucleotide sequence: TGTGCCAGCTCACCATATATACAGGCCAAACTGTTTTTT. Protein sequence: CASSPYIQAKLFF.

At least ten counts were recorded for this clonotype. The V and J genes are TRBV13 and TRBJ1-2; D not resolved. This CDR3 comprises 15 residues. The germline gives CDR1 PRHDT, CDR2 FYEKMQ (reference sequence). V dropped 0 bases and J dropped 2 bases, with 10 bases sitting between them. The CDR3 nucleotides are TGTGCCAGCAGCTTAGGCCTCGGGCAGAACTATGGCTACACCTTC. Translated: CASSLGLGQNYGYTF.

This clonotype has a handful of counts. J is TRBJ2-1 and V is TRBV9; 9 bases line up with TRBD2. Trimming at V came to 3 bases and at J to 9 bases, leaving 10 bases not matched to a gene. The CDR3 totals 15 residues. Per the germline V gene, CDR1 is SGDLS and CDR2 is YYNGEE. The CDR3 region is CASSAKISGRGEQFF. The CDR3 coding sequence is TGTGCCAGCAGCGCCAAAATTAGCGGGAGAGGTGAGCAGTTCTTC.

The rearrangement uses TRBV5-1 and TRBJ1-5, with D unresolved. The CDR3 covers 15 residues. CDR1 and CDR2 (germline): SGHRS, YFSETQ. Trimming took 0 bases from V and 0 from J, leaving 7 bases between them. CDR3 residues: CASSLGDFSNQPQHF. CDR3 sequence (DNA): TGCGCCAGCAGCTTGGGAGATTTTAGCAATCAGCCCCAGCATTTT.